This T cell receptor beta chain was identified during a study of OX40 agonist ivuxolimab in advanced cancers. Trimming pared 4 bases from V and 6 bases from J, leaving 19 bases between. The CDR3 runs to 15 residues. The germline CDR1 and CDR2 sequences are SGHNT and YYREEE (reference sequence). The assay was immunoSEQ multiplex PCR, and TCRdb's table has in-frame clones only and misses some. The profile shows about 77,000 clones, around 92% of them singletons. The source of this sequence is an adult with an advanced solid tumor such as melanoma, head and neck, liver or kidney cancer. The chain recombines TRBV5-4 with TRBJ1-2; D gene ambiguous. This material consisted of CD4+ or CD8+ T cells sorted from blood, taken in a trial of the OX40 agonist ivuxolimab. For the CDR3, the DNA is TGTGCCAGCAGCCCCCCCGGAAGACGATGGGATGGCTACACCTTC. Translating gives CASSPPGRRWDGYTF.